These T cell receptor beta chains were read from a single sample in a study of human T cells and chemical hapten exposure. Using its own MiXCR run on the RACE reads, TCRdb lists one record per CDR3 protein. Of about 85,000 distinct CDR3 sequences in the sample, 8.5% were seen once. The sequences come from whole blood, collected in connection with sensitization to the hapten diphenylcyclopropenone (DPC). The receptors were gathered from a man aged 40-49 years with alopecia areata. Some clones in this sample may be carry-over from other donors' samples. Each CDR3 is given with its conserved first and last residue. The order of the fields is D gene, J gene, V gene, clone size, CDR3 DNA, CDR3 protein. A D gene is named only where the DNA matches it firmly. The size field is filled for only some rows; it gives once, few, many or a size class.

- | TRBJ2-7 | TRBV20-1 | - | TGCAGTGCTAGAAGGGATACCGACGAGCAGTACTTC | CSARRDTDEQYF
TRBD1 | TRBJ1-2 | TRBV7-4 | - | TGTGCCAGCAGCTTAACGGTGGCAGGGGGTAACTATGGCTACACCTTC | CASSLTVAGGNYGYTF
TRBD2 | TRBJ2-5 | TRBV29-1 | many | TGCAGCGCCCCGTTGTTGGGGGGGGAGACCCAGTACTTC | CSAPLLGGETQYF
- | TRBJ1-5 | TRBV7-3 | many | TGTGCCAGCAGCCCCCAGGGAGGGCAGCCCCAGCATTTT | CASSPQGGQPQHF
- | TRBJ2-3 | TRBV14 | many | TGTGCCAGCAGCCACCCGGGACTCCCGCCAGATACGCAGTATTTT | CASSHPGLPPDTQYF
- | TRBJ2-5 | TRBV27 | - | TGTGCCAGCAGTTTATTGGGGGAGGCGGAGGAGACCCAGTACTTC | CASSLLGEAEETQYF
TRBD2 | TRBJ2-3 | TRBV6-5 | - | TGTGCCAGCAAGGCGGGAGTTTCAGATACGCAGTATTTT | CASKAGVSDTQYF
TRBD2 | TRBJ2-1 | TRBV9 | few | TGTGCCAGCAGCGTCCGCCCCGGGACTATCTCCTACAATGAGCAGTTCTTC | CASSVRPGTISYNEQFF
TRBD1 | TRBJ2-5 | TRBV12-3/TRBV12-4 | many | TGTGCCAGCAGTTTATATGCCGGGACAGGGGGCGAAGAGACCCAGTACTTC | CASSLYAGTGGEETQYF
- | TRBJ1-5 | TRBV6-2/TRBV6-3 | once | TGTGTCAGCAGCCAAAGGGCAGGGGCACGGGGGCTGGTTTTT | CVSSQRAGARGLVF
TRBD2 | TRBJ2-1 | TRBV11-2 | few | TGTGCCAGCAGCTTCAGCGGGAGTAATGAGCAGTTCTTC | CASSFSGSNEQFF
TRBD2 | TRBJ2-1 | TRBV6-1 | few | TGTGCCAGCAGTGAAGCTAGCGGGAGCTACAATGAGCAGTTCTTC | CASSEASGSYNEQFF
TRBD2 | TRBJ2-3 | TRBV12-3/TRBV12-4 | - | TGTGCCAGCAGTTTAGCAGGGACTAGCGGGGGGCACACAGATACGCAGTATTTT | CASSLAGTSGGHTDTQYF
- | TRBJ2-1 | TRBV19 | many | TGTGCCAGTAGTCGCCTACTAGACGGTGAGCAGTTCTTC | CASSRLLDGEQFF
- | TRBJ2-1 | TRBV12-3/TRBV12-4 | many | TGTGCCAGCAGTCCGGGGTCTGAGCAGTTCTTC | CASSPGSEQFF
- | TRBJ1-5 | TRBV7-8 | many | TGTGCCAGCAGCTTACGGGCCCTAAGCAATCAGCCCCAGCATTTT | CASSLRALSNQPQHF
- | TRBJ2-6 | TRBV6-2/TRBV6-3 | few | TGTGCCAGCGCGACCCTTATTACCAACGTCCTGACTTTC | CASATLITNVLTF
- | TRBJ2-3 | TRBV6-2/TRBV6-3 | few | TGTGCCAGCAGTTATTCCAGCGACGGCACAGATACGCAGTATTTT | CASSYSSDGTDTQYF
- | TRBJ2-2 | TRBV15 | - | TGTGCCACCAGCAGAGAACAGGGGGGGCCCGGGGAGCTGTTTTTT | CATSREQGGPGELFF
- | TRBJ2-7 | TRBV6-2/TRBV6-3 | few | TGTGCCAGCAGACGTCCGGACAGTACCTACGAGCAGTACTTC | CASRRPDSTYEQYF
- | TRBJ1-5 | TRBV20-1 | few | TGCAGTGCTAGAGGGAGACAGATCAATCAGCCCCAGCATTTT | CSARGRQINQPQHF
TRBD1 | TRBJ2-4 | TRBV28 | many | TGTGCCAGCAGTACCAGGGGGCCAGGAAACATTCAGTACTTC | CASSTRGPGNIQYF
- | TRBJ2-1 | TRBV5-6 | - | TGTGCCAGCAGCTTGGTATATAACAATGAGCAGTTCTTC | CASSLVYNNEQFF
- | TRBJ1-1 | TRBV28 | many | TGTGCCAGCGGACCGGGGAGTAGCACTGAAGCTTTCTTT | CASGPGSSTEAFF
TRBD1 | TRBJ2-5 | TRBV12-3/TRBV12-4 | - | TGTGACAGCAGTCCCAGGACAGGGGGCAGCGAGACCCAGTACTTC | CDSSPRTGGSETQYF
- | TRBJ2-6 | TRBV12-3/TRBV12-4 | few | TGTGCCAGCAGGGATTTCTCTGGGGCCAACGTCCTGACTTTC | CASRDFSGANVLTF
TRBD1 | TRBJ1-2 | TRBV20-1 | few | TGCAGTGCTAGAAGAAATTTCGGGACAGGGGGCAGAGACTATGGCTACACCTTC | CSARRNFGTGGRDYGYTF
- | TRBJ2-3 | TRBV5-1 | few | TGCGCCAGCAGCTTGGGATCTGCAGATACGCAGTATTTT | CASSLGSADTQYF
- | TRBJ2-1 | TRBV6-2/TRBV6-3 | - | TGTGCCAGCAGCAATCCCACGGGGGTCTACAATGAGCAGTTCTTC | CASSNPTGVYNEQFF
TRBD2 | TRBJ2-3 | TRBV5-6 | many | TGTGCCAGCAGCGGGATTAGCGGGAGAGGAGATACGCAGTATTTT | CASSGISGRGDTQYF
TRBD1 | TRBJ1-1 | TRBV5-4 | many | TGTGCCAGCAGCCCAAATACAGGGGTGAACACTGAAGCTTTCTTT | CASSPNTGVNTEAFF
- | TRBJ2-6 | TRBV24-1 | few | TGTGCCACCAGTGACCCCAGGTACTCTGGGGCCAACGTCCTGACTTTC | CATSDPRYSGANVLTF
TRBD1 | TRBJ1-2 | TRBV12-5 | many | TGTGCTAGTGGCTCTTCACAGGGGGCAGCTAACTATGGCTACACCTTC | CASGSSQGAANYGYTF
- | TRBJ2-7 | TRBV7-2 | many | TGTGCCAGTGGGAAGTCCTACGAGCAGTACTTC | CASGKSYEQYF
- | TRBJ2-2 | TRBV6-1 | - | TGTGCCAGCAGTGAATTGGTCTCGAACACCGGGGAGCTGTTTTTT | CASSELVSNTGELFF
- | TRBJ1-1 | TRBV7-9 | many | TGTGCCAGCAGCTTAGGGATAGCAAATGAAGCTTTCTTT | CASSLGIANEAFF
TRBD1 | TRBJ1-1 | TRBV7-9 | few | TGTGCCGGAGGACAGGGGGCAGAAGCGTGGACTGAAGCTTTCTTT | CAGGQGAEAWTEAFF
- | TRBJ1-4 | TRBV12-2 | few | TGTGCAAGTCGCTCTGGACGGGGCAGATGTAATGAAAAACTGTTTTTT | CASRSGRGRCNEKLFF
- | TRBJ2-1 | TRBV7-6 | many | TGTGCCAGCAGCTTGGACACCAACTACAATGAGCAGTTCTTC | CASSLDTNYNEQFF
- | TRBJ2-2 | TRBV6-4 | many | TGTGCCAGCAGACAAGTATCTGGCGGGGACGCCGGGGAGCTGTTTTTT | CASRQVSGGDAGELFF
TRBD1 | TRBJ1-1 | TRBV27 | many | TGTGCCAGCTCCGGGACAGGGGGGGTCCCTGAAGCTTTCTTT | CASSGTGGVPEAFF
TRBD1 | TRBJ1-6 | TRBV6-5 | few | TGTGCCAGCATGATCGGACAGGCTGCTAATTCACCCCTCCACTTT | CASMIGQAANSPLHF
TRBD1 | TRBJ2-7 | TRBV20-1 | few | TGCAGTGCTAGAGATCCCCAGGGGGTGGGCTCGGGGTACGAGCAGTACTTC | CSARDPQGVGSGYEQYF
TRBD1 | TRBJ1-1 | TRBV19 | - | TGTGCCAGTACCCGACAGGGGGCGATTGCTTTCTTT | CASTRQGAIAFF
- | TRBJ2-1 | TRBV10-3 | - | TGTGCCATCAGTGCCAGGCCCACCTACAATGAGCAGTTCTTC | CAISARPTYNEQFF
TRBD2 | TRBJ2-7 | TRBV20-1 | many | TGCAGTGCTAGAGACCCGGGAGCGGGATCTAACCACGAGCAGTACTTC | CSARDPGAGSNHEQYF
- | TRBJ2-5 | TRBV18 | few | TGTGCCAGCTCACCCAAGTCTGATGAGACCCAGTACTTC | CASSPKSDETQYF
TRBD1 | TRBJ1-5 | TRBV10-3 | - | TGTGCCATCAGTGTACGAGGGGGCGAACAGCCCCAGCATTTT | CAISVRGGEQPQHF
- | TRBJ2-2 | TRBV15 | few | TGTGCCACCAGCAGAGATCTGGTGGGGAGCAGGGAGCTGTTTTTT | CATSRDLVGSRELFF
- | TRBJ2-2 | TRBV6-2/TRBV6-3 | medium-sized | TGTGCCAGCAGCTTTGCCGAGACCGGGGAGCTGTTTTTT | CASSFAETGELFF
TRBD2 | TRBJ2-3 | TRBV7-7 | few | TGTGCTAGCACCCTCCCTATGCTAGCGGGAGTTGGCACAGATACGCAGTATTTT | CASTLPMLAGVGTDTQYF
- | TRBJ1-1 | TRBV6-2/TRBV6-3 | many | TGTGCCAGCATCGCTTTTGGGGGGCTAGAGACTGAAGCTTTCTTT | CASIAFGGLETEAFF